This TCR beta chain was retrieved from a study of blood T cells in healthy people across ages (dated by TCRdb to between 2015 and 2016). General notes on the study: In model experiments, template switching captured about one uniquely barcoded TCR beta cDNA molecule for every two T cells. Age-related changes in TCR beta repertoire diversity were measured in the study by deep sequencing normalized with unique cDNA molecular identifiers. Four age groups were formed from the donors: young (average about 17 years), middle-aged (approximately 41), aged (roughly 59) and long-lived (roughly 81). Donors of different ages were randomly distributed across sequencing lanes to avoid experimental bias. For two donors (one aged 18 to 30 and one aged 80 or older), the study analyzed two additional independent replicas of 1 million unique cDNA reads from the same blood draw.

The donors were roughly 39 Caucasian individuals from Russia, aged 6 to 90 years, who were systemically healthy. Each donor gave ten milliliters of peripheral blood, drawn into EDTA-treated Vacutainer tubes. Ficoll-Paque density-gradient centrifugation was used to isolate PBMCs, with at least 6.5 million per sample. Total RNA, at least 6 micrograms per sample, was extracted from PBMCs with Trizol reagent. For every donor, an aliquot of PBMCs went through flow cytometry to measure the percentages of naive CD45RAhigh/CD27high T cells. Notes on this clonotype: This receptor's antigen is unknown. Base qualities were left out, and no much larger clone turns up one base away.

The germline V gene (reference sequence) gives CDR1 as MNHEY and CDR2 as SMNVEV. The CDR3 has 14 amino acids, counting the end cysteine and phenylalanine. CDR3 DNA only is kept here, 42 bases in frame from base 1. At the junction V is shortened by 5 bases and J by 5 bases; bases outside the gene matches: 6. The library was produced with 5' RACE. The sequencing machine was an Illumina HiSeq 2500. A second PCR of roughly 7 to 11 cycles was performed with a sample-barcoded 5' primer and a J-beta primer mix. Each TCR beta cDNA molecule received a unique molecular identifier from a template-switch 5' adaptor carrying 12 random nucleotides. At least 2.5 million CDR3-containing paired-end reads were obtained from each sample. The Mint cDNA synthesis kit, primed by a TRBC-specific oligonucleotide, was used to synthesize first-strand cDNA from all RNA. After uracil-DNA glycosylase treatment, a first 18-cycle PCR used universal primers M1SS and BC2_uni_R on all cDNA. Turning to the authors' computational methods: For normalization, 1 million high-quality reads were randomly selected from each sample, with every read carrying a distinct molecular identifier. Reads sharing molecular identifiers were discarded rather than binned into consensus sequences. MiTCR, run with a Q25 quality threshold and the strictest error-elimination algorithm, handled CDR3 identification, clonotype clustering and error correction. Lower-bound total TCR beta diversity was estimated with a nonparametric unseen species model using Euler transformation. TCRdb took the public reads, trimmed them with fastp at Q25, ran MiXCR for clone calling and kept in-frame beta chains. Rows with one shared CDR3 protein collapse into an entry with the most common genes and DNA. For this entry, the V and J calls and clone size follow TCRdb and not the study's own pipeline. The sample records about 570,000 distinct CDR3 sequences, approximately 30% of which are singletons. 15% to 20% of the sample lies in the top ten.

Broad study findings and their caveats: Total diversity estimates from one million sequenced T cells were considered lower bounds and underestimates. Compared with the aged group, the long-lived group had more naive CD4+ T cells, fewer expanded clones and increased TCR diversity, a pattern suggesting age selection. Bulk unsorted PBMC profiling prevented conclusive comparison of naive and antigen-experienced compartments. Donor CMV infection status was unknown, potentially confounding age-related changes in expanded clonotypes. As age increased, observed TCR beta diversity per million T cells dropped in a roughly linear way, and a significant reduction was already evident by age around 41. Observed TCR beta diversity correlated strongly with the percentage of naive T cells measured by flow cytometry.

Material for sequencing was blood. This receptor was taken from a woman aged 65 to 85 in good health. The V and J genes are TRBV27 and TRBJ1-1; the junction holds 9 bases that match TRBD1. For the CDR3, the sequence is CASSKRGQGTEAFF. The nucleotides are TGTGCCAGCAGTAAAAGAGGACAGGGGACTGAAGCTTTCTTT.